These 12 T cell receptor beta chains came from one sample sequenced in a study of blood T cells in healthy people across ages. Sample-barcoded 5' priming and a J-beta primer mix drove a second PCR of 7 to 11 cycles. One entry per CDR3 protein, called by TCRdb with MiXCR from the 5' RACE reads. In the table there are around 970,000 distinct CDR3 sequences, roughly 47% of which are singletons. Sequencing used blood. The source is a woman in her fifties or sixties in good health.

This clonotype has just a few counts. The genes are TRBV3-1 and TRBJ1-1; TRBD1 might be the D (6 bases). Germline V lookup: CDR1 LGHDT, CDR2 YNNKEL (reference sequence). Trimming shortened V by 6 bases and J by 5 bases, and 19 bases separated the two germline ends. The CDR3 extends over 15 amino acids. The CDR3 region has the DNA TGTGCCAGCAGGCAACGGGACACGGCCAAGACTGAAGCTTTCTTT. Translating gives CASRQRDTAKTEAFF.

This sequence joins TRBV5-6 and TRBJ2-5; D remains ambiguous. The better agreement between TRBJ2-4 and the DNA end casts doubt on the J call. The germline V gene has CDR1 SGHDT and CDR2 YYEEEE. The CDR3 covers 12 residues. The CDR3: CASSLDISIQYF. As DNA, the CDR3 is TGTGCCAGCAGCTTGGACATTAGCATTCAGTACTTC.

The chain uses TRBV5-1 and TRBJ2-1, with a possible D match to TRBD2 (5 bases). V shed 5 bases and J shed 0 bases, with 12 bases lying between them. Germline V gene lookup returns CDR1 SGHRS and CDR2 YFSETQ. The CDR3 is 15 residues long. Here the CDR3 reads CASSRREGSYNEQFF. The CDR3 DNA is TGCGCCAGCAGTAGGAGAGAGGGCTCCTACAATGAGCAGTTCTTC.

This CDR3 reads CASSPSHAVNEQFF. The CDR3 coding sequence is TGTGCCAGCTCACCTTCACACGCGGTCAATGAGCAGTTCTTC. The rearrangement uses TRBV18 and TRBJ2-1; unclear D gene. The germline V gene encodes CDR1 KGHSH and CDR2 LQKENI. The V end lost 3 bases, the J end lost 6 bases, and 12 bases lay between the germline ends. This CDR3 is built from 14 residues.

The chain is built from TRBV5-4 and TRBJ2-4; TRBD1 might be the D (6 bases). This CDR3 comprises 17 residues. Germline V CDR1 and CDR2: SGHNT, YYREEE (reference sequence). V shed 4 bases and J shed 3 bases, with 20 bases lying between them. The CDR3 region is CASSMLGGHRVKNIQYF. The DNA of the CDR3 is TGTGCCAGCAGCATGCTTGGGGGACATAGGGTCAAAAACATTCAGTACTTC.

The V gene is TRBV27, the J gene TRBJ2-7; 9 bases are a match to TRBD2. V dropped 4 bases and J dropped 4; count of bases not matched to a gene: 26. In germline, CDR1 is MNHEY, CDR2 SMNVEV (reference sequence). The CDR3 runs to 21 residues. CDR3: CASSSLGGLGPNSGRRYEQYF. CDR3 coding DNA: TGTGCCAGCAGTTCTCTGGGGGGCCTTGGACCTAATAGCGGGAGAAGGTACGAGCAGTACTTC.

The rearrangement joins TRBV29-1 to TRBJ2-1; D is undetermined. In germline, CDR1 is SQVTM, CDR2 ANQGSEA. There are 14 residues in the CDR3. Trimming shortened V by 4 bases and J by 13 bases, and 23 bases separated the two germline ends. The CDR3 DNA reads as TGCAGCGTTGTCGGTCAGACGTCTTCGTGGACCCAGTTCTTC. Translating gives CSVVGQTSSWTQFF.

This chain uses TRBV5-1 with TRBJ2-3; either TRBD1 or TRBD2 may fit D (5 bases each). Trimming removed 4 bases at V and 3 bases at J, with 18 bases between. CDR3 length equals 16 residues. Germline loops: CDR1 SGHRS, CDR2 YFSETQ. The CDR3 is CASSREGRAKTDTQYF. The CDR3 DNA follows: TGCGCCAGCAGCCGGGAAGGCAGGGCAAAAACAGATACGCAGTATTTT.

V usage is TRBV12-3 or TRBV12-4 and J usage is TRBJ2-3; tentative D call: TRBD1 (5 bases). V shed 5 bases and J shed 3 bases, with 12 bases lying between them. This CDR3 region has 14 residues. CDR3 residues: CASSDSARTDTQYF. CDR3 bases: TGTGCCAGCAGTGACAGCGCAAGAACAGATACGCAGTATTTT.

The chain couples TRBV6-2 or TRBV6-3 to TRBJ2-5; TRBD2 matches at 11 bases. CDR3 length: 14 amino acids. CDR1 and CDR2 (germline): MNHEY, SVGEGT. J gave up 6 bases and V 4 bases, and 4 bases lay outside the gene matches. Here the CDR3 reads CASSLTSGAKTQYF. DNA for the CDR3: TGTGCCAGCAGTTTGACTAGCGGGGCGAAGACCCAGTACTTC.

The chain joins TRBV28 to TRBJ1-4, with D maybe TRBD1 (6 bases). The CDR3 has 16 amino acids. Trimming pared 6 bases from V and 3 bases from J, leaving 17 bases between. Germline assignment: CDR1 MDHEN and CDR2 SYDVKM. The CDR3 DNA sequence: TGTGCCAGCAGAAACTGGAGGGGGACCTCTAATGAAAAACTGTTTTTT. This sequence encodes CASRNWRGTSNEKLFF.

The V call is TRBV14, the J call TRBJ1-4; weak D call: TRBD1 (5 bases). Germline CDR1 reads SGHDN; CDR2 reads FVKESK. This CDR3 comprises 14 residues. Trimming pared 2 bases from V and 5 bases from J, leaving 9 bases between. The CDR3 protein is CASSQPGRNEKLFF. For the CDR3, the DNA is TGTGCCAGCAGCCAACCGGGACGGAATGAAAAACTGTTTTTT.